This is a list of T cell receptor beta chains from one sample in a study of T cells after yellow fever vaccination. TCRdb re-derived calls from the 5' RACE reads in MiXCR, one entry per CDR3 protein. Found here are some 600,000 distinct CDR3 sequences, 17% of them singletons; the top ten hold around a sixth. The sample here was PBMCs, taken 5 days after the first yellow fever vaccination. These receptors were collected from a man in his late teens or twenties who received the YFV17D yellow fever vaccine. Each CDR3 is given with its conserved first and last residue.

CASSPQGGRGQHGEQFF 17 TRBV28
CASSMQGPPRDQPQHF 16 TRBV6-1
CRPQGNLNTEAFF 13 TRBV20-1
CAISESTATKAQHF 14 TRBV10-3
CASRLPGTDSGANVLTF 17 TRBV7-2
CASRRTSGNEQFF 13 TRBV5-1
CASSQDREGAFF 12 TRBV3-1
CASGQGTSGTQYF 13 TRBV5-1
CASSGGDRDSNQPQHF 16 TRBV6-4
CASSDTVTYGYTF 13 TRBV4-1
CASSSYRTSGSSYEQYF 17 TRBV13
CASRLTGSESPLHF 14 TRBV12-3/TRBV12-4
CSARDRGLGGPDNEQFF 17 TRBV20-1
CARTNTDTQYF 11 TRBV5-1
CASSLEPLAWNEQFF 15 TRBV7-2
CASSPDRGGTEAFF 14 TRBV5-1
CASSLEQGRRAFF 13 TRBV7-2
CASSWQATSSGANVLTF 17 TRBV5-1
CASSLSHGVMLETQYF 16 TRBV27
CASSAEITDTQYF 13 TRBV5-1
CASSHRVEGYEQYF 14 TRBV14
CASSLGDREAGELFF 15 TRBV7-3
CASSIQEGEKLFF 13 TRBV19
CASSFSIGQGSYGYTF 16 TRBV7-9
CSVEDRQGFSYEQFF 15 TRBV29-1
CASSQGGTGGSPLHF 15 TRBV4-3
CASSQERELYYGYTF 15 TRBV4-3
CASSPWTALMNTEAFF 16 TRBV7-2
CSVHTGGPQQFF 12 TRBV29-1
CASSLMTEQYF 11 TRBV6-2/TRBV6-3
CASSPGENYGYTF 13 TRBV7-8
CASSSGTVYNSPLHF 15 TRBV7-6
CASSQEEDSGDTTQYF 16 TRBV4-1
CASSLGRGTGELFF 14 TRBV7-2
CASSSGRRGVTDTQYF 16 TRBV28
CASSLAYTDTQYF 13 TRBV7-3